This T cell receptor beta chain derives from a study of blood T cell repertoires in COVID-19. Libraries were prepared by immunoSEQ multiplex PCR; TCRdb keeps only in-frame clonotypes and omits some of them. The sample records approximately 110,000 clones, around 84% being singletons. The CDR3 runs to 14 residues. The germline V and J ends were trimmed by 7 bases and 3 bases, with 12 bases remaining between them. The germline gives CDR1 MDHEN, CDR2 SYDVKM. The gene calls are TRBV28 and TRBJ2-2, with a tentative D call TRBD2 (7 bases). The specimen sequenced was peripheral blood. This clonotype was sampled from a human donor in a cohort sampled during active COVID-19. The CDR3 bases are TGTGCCAGCATGGGGGGGGCAGACACCGGGGAGCTGTTTTTT. Its protein product is CASMGGADTGELFF.